This TCR beta chain was identified in a study of CXCR3-negative and CXCR3-positive naive CD8 T cells. UMI-labeled TRB cDNA libraries were prepared by 5' RACE. TCRdb re-called the 5' RACE reads, yielding one record per CDR3 amino acid sequence without DNA. Recorded for this sample: 95,000 to 100,000 distinct CDR3 sequences. As for this clonotype: Its specificity is unknown.

There are 14 residues in the CDR3. Germline V gene data show CDR1 as LGHNA and CDR2 as YSLEER. Findings of the study overall: Both of the naive subsets showed about the same high diversity, but memory CD8+ cells had much less. The study found more hydrophobic TRB CDR3s in CXCR3-positive naive cells than in CXCR3-negative naive cells.

The receptor was isolated from a human donor in good health. Some clones in this sample may be carry-over from other donors' samples. The chain employs TRBV4-3 and TRBJ2-7; TCRdb reports TRBD1, a call that lacks DNA to check it against. What was sequenced was naive CXCR3+ CD8+ T cells from blood. The subset is: CD45RO-CCR7+CD27+CD95- naive CD8+ T cells expressing CXCR3 (TNR3+). CDR3 sequence: CASSQVGGNYEQYF.